The present T cell receptor beta chain was sequenced within a study of vaccination and CD4 T cells after COVID-19. The overall study: Subjects got two shots of BNT162b2 or mRNA-1273 vaccine. Control cultures, each given a CEFX pool, an HIV-1 Nef pool, or no peptide, were included. Findings and caveats of the study: Spike mono-reactivity marked 304 of 307 vaccine-specific clones in convalescent patients.

Germline CDR1 and CDR2: MGHRA and YSYEKL. V was clipped by 0 bases and J by 7 bases; unmatched bases: 9. The CDR3 has 16 residues. A remark on this clonotype: Its specificity is unknown.

An Oncomine TCR Beta short-read assay was used to sequence the DNA from cultured CD4+ T cells. TCRdb processed the PCR reads anew with MiXCR; each CDR3 protein has one entry. The sample records some 20,000 distinct CDR3 sequences, around a quarter being singletons. As for treatment: roughly 10-day PBMC culture with coronavirus spike peptide pools or control peptides (ViraFEST assay). T cells were expanded with peptide pools, and expanded clonotypes were identified by TCR sequencing. The clonotype was recovered from a human donor with COVID-19. V is TRBV4-1 and J is TRBJ2-1; 7 nucleotides match TRBD2. Input material: cultured CD4+ T cells from blood. CDR3 sequence: CASSQDTWGGRNEQFF. In DNA, the CDR3 is TGCGCCAGCAGCCAAGATACGTGGGGGGGACGGAATGAGCAGTTCTTC.